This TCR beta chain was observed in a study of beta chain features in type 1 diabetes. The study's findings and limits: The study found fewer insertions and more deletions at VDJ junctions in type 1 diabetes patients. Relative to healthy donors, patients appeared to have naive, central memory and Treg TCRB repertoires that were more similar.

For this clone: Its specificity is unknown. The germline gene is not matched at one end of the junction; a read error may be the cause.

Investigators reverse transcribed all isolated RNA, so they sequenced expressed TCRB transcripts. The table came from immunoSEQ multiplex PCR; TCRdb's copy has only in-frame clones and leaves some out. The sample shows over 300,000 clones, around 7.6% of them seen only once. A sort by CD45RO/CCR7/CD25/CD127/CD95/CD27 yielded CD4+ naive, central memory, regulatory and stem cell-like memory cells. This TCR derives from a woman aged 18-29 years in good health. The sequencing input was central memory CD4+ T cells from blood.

The CDR3 reads CASSESGGEAYEQFF. CDR3 DNA: TGTGCCAGCAGTGAATCAGGAGGAGAAGCTTATGAGCAGTTCTTC. The gene calls are TRBV10-3 and TRBJ2-1; tentative D call: TRBD2 (5 bases). Germline V gene data show CDR1 as ENHRY and CDR2 as SYGVKD. The CDR3 has 15 amino acids.